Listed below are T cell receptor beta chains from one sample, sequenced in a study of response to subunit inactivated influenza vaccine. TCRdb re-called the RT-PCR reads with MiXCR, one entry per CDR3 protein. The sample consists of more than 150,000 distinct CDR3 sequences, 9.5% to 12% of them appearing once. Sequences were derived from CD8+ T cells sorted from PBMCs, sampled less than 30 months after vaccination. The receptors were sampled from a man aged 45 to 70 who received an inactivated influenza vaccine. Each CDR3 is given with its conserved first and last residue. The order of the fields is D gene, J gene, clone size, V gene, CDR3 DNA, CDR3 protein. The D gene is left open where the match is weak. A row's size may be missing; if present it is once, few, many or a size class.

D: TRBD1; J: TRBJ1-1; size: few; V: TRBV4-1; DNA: TGCGCCAGCAGCCAAGCAGGGGGCGAACTTGAAGCTTTCTTT; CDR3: CASSQAGGELEAFF
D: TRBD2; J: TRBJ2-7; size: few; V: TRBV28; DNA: TGTGCCAGCAGCCGACGGGGGTCAGCGGGAGGAAGCGAGCAGTACTTC; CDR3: CASSRRGSAGGSEQYF
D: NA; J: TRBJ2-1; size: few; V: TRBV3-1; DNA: TGTGCCAGCAGCCAGTCACTGTCCTCCTACAATGAGCAGTTCTTC; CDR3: CASSQSLSSYNEQFF
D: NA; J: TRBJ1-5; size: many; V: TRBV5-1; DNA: TGCGCCAGCAGCTTGGACGGAGGTCAGCCCCAGCATTTT; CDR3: CASSLDGGQPQHF
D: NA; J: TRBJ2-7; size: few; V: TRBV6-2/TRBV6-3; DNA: TGTGCCAGCTGGGGCGAACCCTCCTACGAGCAGTACTTC; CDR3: CASWGEPSYEQYF
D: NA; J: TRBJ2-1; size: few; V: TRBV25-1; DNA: TGTGCCAGCAGTGAATTATGGGGGGCTGGGTACAATGAGCAGTTCTTC; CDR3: CASSELWGAGYNEQFF
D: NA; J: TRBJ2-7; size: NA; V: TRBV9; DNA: TGTGCCAGCAGCCCCGCCTGGCTATCCTCCTACGAGCAGTACTTC; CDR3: CASSPAWLSSYEQYF
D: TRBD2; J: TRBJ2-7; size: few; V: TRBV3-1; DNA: TGTGCCAGCAGCCAAGTGCCAGCGGGAGGAGAGCAGTACTTC; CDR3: CASSQVPAGGEQYF
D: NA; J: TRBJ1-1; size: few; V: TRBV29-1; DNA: TGCAGCGTTGAAGATCGGCTGGGGAACACTGAAGCTTTCTTT; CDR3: CSVEDRLGNTEAFF
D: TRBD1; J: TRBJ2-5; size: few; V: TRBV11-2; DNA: TGTGCCAGCAGCTCCGACAGGGGGTTGGAGACCCAGTACTTC; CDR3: CASSSDRGLETQYF
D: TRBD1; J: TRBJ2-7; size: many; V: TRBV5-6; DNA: TGTGCCAGCACCTTCGGGACAGGGGGCGAGCAGTACTTC; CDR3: CASTFGTGGEQYF
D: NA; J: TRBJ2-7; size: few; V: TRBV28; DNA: TGTGCCAGCAGTTTCCCGGGCCAGTCCTACGAGCAGTACTTC; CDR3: CASSFPGQSYEQYF
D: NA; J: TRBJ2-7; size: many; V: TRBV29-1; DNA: TGCAGCGTTGAAGTGCGGTACGAGCAGTACTTC; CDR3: CSVEVRYEQYF
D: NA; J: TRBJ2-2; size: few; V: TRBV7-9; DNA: TGTGCCAGCAGCTTAGCGGTCGGGGAGCTGTTTTTT; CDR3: CASSLAVGELFF
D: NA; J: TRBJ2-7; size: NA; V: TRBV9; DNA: TGTGCCAGCAGCGGAGGAGGGTTCTCCTACGAGCAGTACTTC; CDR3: CASSGGGFSYEQYF
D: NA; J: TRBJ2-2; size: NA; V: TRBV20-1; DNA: TGCAGTGGATTAATAGGCGGGGAGCTGTTTTTT; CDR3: CSGLIGGELFF
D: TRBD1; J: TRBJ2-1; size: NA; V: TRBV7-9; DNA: TGTGCCAGCCTGGGACAGGGATACAATGAGCAGTTCTTC; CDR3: CASLGQGYNEQFF
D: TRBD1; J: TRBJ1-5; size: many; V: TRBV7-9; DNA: TGTGCCAGCAGCCAACCCCCCGACAGGGACAATCAGCCCCAGCATTTT; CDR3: CASSQPPDRDNQPQHF
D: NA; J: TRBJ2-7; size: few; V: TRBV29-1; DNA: TGCAGCGTTGAAGGGGACACCCTGAGACCCTACGAGCAGTACTTC; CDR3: CSVEGDTLRPYEQYF
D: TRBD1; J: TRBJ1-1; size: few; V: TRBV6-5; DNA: TGTGCCAGCAGTTACTTGGGGACAGGGATCACTGAAGCTTTCTTT; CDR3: CASSYLGTGITEAFF
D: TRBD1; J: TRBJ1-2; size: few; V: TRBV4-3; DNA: TGCGCCAGCAGCCATCTCCAGGGGGTTGGCGAGAATGGCTACACCTTC; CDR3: CASSHLQGVGENGYTF
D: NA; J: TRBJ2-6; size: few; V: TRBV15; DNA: TGTGCCACCAGCAGGTCCTCTCTCTCTGGGGCCAACGTCCTGACTTTC; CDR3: CATSRSSLSGANVLTF
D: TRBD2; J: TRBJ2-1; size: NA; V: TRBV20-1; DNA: TGCAGTGCTAGTCTGACTAGCGGGAGGGCTTACAATGAGCAGTTCTTC; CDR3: CSASLTSGRAYNEQFF
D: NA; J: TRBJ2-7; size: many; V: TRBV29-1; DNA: TGCAGCGTTGCAATATTGGGGGAGCAGTACTTC; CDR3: CSVAILGEQYF
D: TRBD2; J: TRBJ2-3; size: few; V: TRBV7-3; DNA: TGTGCCAGCAGCTCCGGACTAGAAGCGGCAGATACGCAGTATTTT; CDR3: CASSSGLEAADTQYF
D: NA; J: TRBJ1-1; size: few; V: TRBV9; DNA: TGTGCCAGCAGCGTAGACCCCTCGGGCTTCCAGGATAGGTTAACTGAAGCTTTCTTT; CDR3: CASSVDPSGFQDRLTEAFF
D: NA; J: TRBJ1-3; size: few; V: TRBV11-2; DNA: TGTGCCAGCAGCTTAAACCCGGACCCGACCTCTGGAAACACCATATATTTT; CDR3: CASSLNPDPTSGNTIYF
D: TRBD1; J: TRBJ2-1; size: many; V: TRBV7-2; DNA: TGTGCCAGCAGCTACGGGACAGGGAATGAGCAGTTCTTC; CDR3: CASSYGTGNEQFF
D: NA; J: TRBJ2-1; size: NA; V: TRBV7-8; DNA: TGTGCCAGCAGCTCTCCCCGTAATGAGCAGTTCTTC; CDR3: CASSSPRNEQFF
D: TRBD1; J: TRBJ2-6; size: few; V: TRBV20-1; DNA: TGCAGTGCTAGGACACCACTTGGACAGGGCGCAATGGGGGCCAACGTCCTGACTTTC; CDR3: CSARTPLGQGAMGANVLTF
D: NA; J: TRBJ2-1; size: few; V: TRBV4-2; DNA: TGTGTCAGCAGCCAATCTATTGCTCTGGGGGGCGTAAATGAGCAGTTCTTC; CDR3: CVSSQSIALGGVNEQFF
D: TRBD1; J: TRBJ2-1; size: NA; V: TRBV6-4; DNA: TGTGCCAGCAGTGAGGACAGGAGTTCCTACAATGAGCAGTTCTTC; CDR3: CASSEDRSSYNEQFF
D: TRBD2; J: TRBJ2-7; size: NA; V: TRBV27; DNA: TGTGCCAGCAGTCTCTACCCTTCCACTAGCGGGGGGGCCCTGGAGCAGTACTTC; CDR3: CASSLYPSTSGGALEQYF
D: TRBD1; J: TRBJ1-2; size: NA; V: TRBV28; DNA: TGTGCCAGCAGCCTTCGGGGACAGGGTGATGGCTACACCTTC; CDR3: CASSLRGQGDGYTF
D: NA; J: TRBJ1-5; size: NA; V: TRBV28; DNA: TGTGCCAGCAGTAAATGGGACAGCAATCAGCCCCAGCATTTT; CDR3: CASSKWDSNQPQHF
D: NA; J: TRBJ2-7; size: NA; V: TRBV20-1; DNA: TGCAGTGCTACAGACCCGTGTCCCTGGGACTTC; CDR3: CSATDPCPWDF
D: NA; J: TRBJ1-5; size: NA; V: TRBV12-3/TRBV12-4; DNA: TGTGCCAGCAGGTTAACGGGGAGCAATCAGCCCCAGCATTTT; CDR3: CASRLTGSNQPQHF
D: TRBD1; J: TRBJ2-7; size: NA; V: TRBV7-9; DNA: TGTGCCAGCAGCTATCAGACAGGGGAGTCCGAGCAGTACTTC; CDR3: CASSYQTGESEQYF
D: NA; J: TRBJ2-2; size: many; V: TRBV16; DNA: TGTGCCAGCAGCCAATCGAGCACCGGGGAGCTGTTTTTT; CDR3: CASSQSSTGELFF
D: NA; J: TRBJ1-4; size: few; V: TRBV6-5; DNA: TGTGCCAGCAGTTACTTGGTAACACCGGCAACTAATGAAAAACTGTTTTTT; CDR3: CASSYLVTPATNEKLFF
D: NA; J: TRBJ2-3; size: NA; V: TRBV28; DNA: TGTGCCAGCAGTTTGGAGCGAGCTACAGATACGCAGTATTTT; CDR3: CASSLERATDTQYF
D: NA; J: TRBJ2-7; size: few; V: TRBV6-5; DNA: TGTGCCAGCAGTTACGCACCAACCCAAGTCTCCTACGAGCAGTACTTC; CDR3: CASSYAPTQVSYEQYF
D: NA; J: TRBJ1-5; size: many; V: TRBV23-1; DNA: TGCGCCAGCAGCCATTTTTTGATACGCAATCAGCCCCAGCATTTT; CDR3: CASSHFLIRNQPQHF
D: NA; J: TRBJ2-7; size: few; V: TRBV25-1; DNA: TGTGCCAGCAGCGCCCCCCGGAGGTACGAGCAGTACTTC; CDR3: CASSAPRRYEQYF
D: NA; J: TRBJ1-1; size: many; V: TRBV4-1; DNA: TGCGCCAGCAGCCCGCCATGGGGGAACACTGAAGCTTTCTTT; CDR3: CASSPPWGNTEAFF
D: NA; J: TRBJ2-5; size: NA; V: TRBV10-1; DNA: TGCGCCAGCAGTGACCGACTTCAGGGAGAGACCCAGTACTTC; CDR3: CASSDRLQGETQYF
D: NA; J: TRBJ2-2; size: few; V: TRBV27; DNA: TGTGCCAGCAGTCTTAGAAACACCGGGGAGCTGTTTTTT; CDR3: CASSLRNTGELFF
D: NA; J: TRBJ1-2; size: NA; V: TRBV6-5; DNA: TGTGCCAGCAGTTACTCCGGGGGGGTTCATGGCTACACCTTC; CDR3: CASSYSGGVHGYTF
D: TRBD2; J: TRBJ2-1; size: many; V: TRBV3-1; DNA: TGTGCCAGCAGCCAAGCACTAGCGTATGAGCAGTTCTTC; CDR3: CASSQALAYEQFF
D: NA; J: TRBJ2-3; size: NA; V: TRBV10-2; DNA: TGCACCAGCAGTGATTCCCCCAGGGACACAGATACGCAGTATTTT; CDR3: CTSSDSPRDTDTQYF
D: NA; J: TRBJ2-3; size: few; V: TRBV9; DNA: TGTGCCAGCAGCGCCTACACAGATACGCAGTATTTT; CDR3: CASSAYTDTQYF
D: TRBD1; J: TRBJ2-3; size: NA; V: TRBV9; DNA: TGTGCCAGCAGCGTCCAGGGGGCGGGCACAGATACGCAGTATTTT; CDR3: CASSVQGAGTDTQYF